This T cell receptor (beta chain) was identified in a study of cytomegalovirus exposure and HLA in healthy donors. This clone was observed a single time. Antigen specificity is unknown. The donors were part of the roughly 120-subject validation cohort, which stood apart from the 666-subject first cohort. Sequenced by immunoSEQ multiplex PCR; TCRdb stores in-frame clones only, minus some. The sample yields tens of thousands of clones, about 88% seen once. The study's findings and limits: A later analysis found first-cohort TCR clusters tended to co-occur in the 110 or so validation repertoires. Researchers reported that a few CMV-associated chains were confirmed in vitro as CMV antigen-specific.

V trimming: 5 bases; J trimming: 2 bases; junction bases outside the gene matches: 2. Germline V gene lookup returns CDR1 MNHEY and CDR2 SMNVEV (reference sequence). CDR3 length: 14 residues. This chain connects TRBV27 to TRBJ2-2; 7 bases map to TRBD2. Material for sequencing was PBMCs. The sequence came from a woman between 18 and 29 years old in good health and CMV-seronegative. The CDR3 bases are TGTGCCAGCAGTCGGGGACTAAACACCGGGGAGCTGTTTTTT. Protein: CASSRGLNTGELFF.